This is a list of T cell receptor beta chains from one sample in a study of shared clonotypes between healthy human individuals. Using immunoSEQ multiplex PCR, the repertoire was profiled, and TCRdb retains in-frame clones only, with some absent. This sample has 2.3 million or so clones, with approximately 95% found just once. The sequenced sample consisted of naive CD4+ T cells from PBMCs. These receptor sequences come from a young man in good health. Some clones in this sample may be carry-over from other donors' samples. CDR3s leave out the opening cysteine and the closing phenylalanine or tryptophan. Where a row states a size, it is once, few, many or the class of an expanded clone; other rows omit it.

NA,TRBV6-5,TRBJ1-1,ATKKLGGASEAF
NA,TRBV6-5,TRBJ2-2,ASSSYPTNTGELF
NA,TRBV7-2,TRBJ2-3,ASSPSGRLPDTQY
NA,TRBV2,TRBJ2-7,ASSLGEERPSEQY
NA,TRBV18,TRBJ1-1,ASSQQGEAF
NA,TRBV5-6,TRBJ1-2,ASSPPPGANYGYT
NA,TRBV9,TRBJ2-1,ASSPGEGGVYNEQF
NA,TRBV19,TRBJ2-7,ASSKARTLDEQY
once,TRBV7-3,TRBJ2-1,ASSSLGQANNEQF
NA,TRBV28,TRBJ1-2,ASRQENYGYT
once,TRBV7-9,TRBJ2-7,ASGISAAYEQY
NA,TRBV5-1,TRBJ2-7,ASSVGQGTYEQY
NA,TRBV28,TRBJ1-2,ASTLGSNPTYGYT
NA,TRBV19,TRBJ1-4,ASSRQINEKLF
NA,TRBV27,TRBJ1-1,ASSLTSYVGMNTEAF
NA,TRBV2,TRBJ2-7,ASSDQGLGYEQY
NA,TRBV28,TRBJ2-3,ASRAGTVGTDTQY
NA,TRBV7-2,TRBJ1-3,ASSWGQGFAGYTIY
NA,TRBV5-6,TRBJ2-2,ASTRNRGAGVTGELF
NA,TRBV29-1,TRBJ1-2,SGGPSAGGYT
NA,TRBV28,TRBJ2-3,ASRKTEDTQY
NA,TRBV4-1,TRBJ1-5,ASSQVGQGANQPQH
NA,TRBV28,TRBJ2-3,ASRSLAGEATDTQY
NA,TRBV29-1,TRBJ2-3,SVVLAGAQWPDTQY
NA,TRBV2,TRBJ1-5,ASKDFEARSQPQH
NA,TRBV10-1,TRBJ2-7,AEGQGELEQY
NA,TRBV21-1,TRBJ2-2,ASSKNRGGGMNTGELF
few,TRBV5-4,TRBJ2-3,ASSLQATTSGTDTQY
NA,TRBV20-1,TRBJ2-2,SVGGWGELF
NA,TRBV9,TRBJ2-7,ASSAGTGPYEQY
NA,TRBV7-8,TRBJ1-5,ASSFAGTGYQPQH
NA,TRBV19,TRBJ2-1,ARNPGGIHEQF
NA,TRBV29-1,TRBJ2-2,SVVRRPMDGELF
NA,TRBV7-2,TRBJ1-1,ASSFQQGAGTEAF
NA,TRBV14,TRBJ1-5,ASSQRLGGGRTHNQPQH
NA,TRBV28,TRBJ1-5,ASSPWVGNQPQH
NA,TRBV5-4,TRBJ2-7,ASSLGKGLASYEQY
NA,TRBV2,TRBJ2-1,ASSDRISDYNEQF
NA,TRBV6-5,TRBJ2-5,ASSSEASQY
NA,TRBV11-2,TRBJ2-3,ASSLYRPRAKTDTQY
NA,TRBV5-4,TRBJ2-1,ASSLATASYNEQF